These T cell receptor beta chains were read from a single sample in a study of T-cell reconstitution after alpha-beta-depleted transplantation in children. TCRdb recomputed calls from the PCR reads with MiXCR, one row per CDR3 protein. This sample has about 980,000 distinct CDR3 sequences, with under 30% found just once. The sequences come from PBMCs, mostly from graft donor cells, collected 360 days after TCRalphabeta/CD19-depleted stem cell transplant. These receptors originate from a boy under two years old who had a stem cell transplant for SCID, so the T cells may come from the graft donor. Each CDR3 is given with its conserved first and last residue. D genes are given only for firm matches. Rows may omit the clone size; those that give it use once, few, many or a size class.

abundance,d_gene,j_gene,v_gene,CDR3aa,CDR3nt
NA,NA,TRBJ1-6,TRBV12-3/TRBV12-4,CASRYTGYSPLHF,TGTGCCAGCAGGTATACAGGGTATTCACCCCTCCACTTT
few,NA,TRBJ2-7,TRBV7-8,CASSPHAIRNEQYF,TGTGCCAGCAGCCCCCACGCCATTCGGAACGAGCAGTACTTC
NA,NA,TRBJ2-3,TRBV12-3/TRBV12-4,CASSLIGGSSDTQYF,TGTGCCAGCAGTTTAATTGGGGGGTCCTCAGATACGCAGTATTTT
few,TRBD1,TRBJ2-2,TRBV9,CASSVSTGSGTGELFF,TGTGCCAGCAGCGTATCGACAGGGTCGGGCACCGGGGAGCTGTTTTTT
NA,NA,TRBJ2-7,TRBV11-2,CASSLTNNYEQYF,TGTGCCAGCAGCTTGACAAACAACTACGAGCAGTACTTC
NA,NA,TRBJ2-1,TRBV5-6,CASSWQPALEFF,TGTGCCAGCAGCTGGCAACCTGCCTTGGAGTTCTTC
NA,NA,TRBJ2-6,TRBV6-5,CASSYGRGARFFGANVLTF,TGTGCCAGCAGTTACGGCCGGGGGGCGCGTTTCTTTGGGGCCAACGTCCTGACTTTC
NA,TRBD1,TRBJ2-7,TRBV12-3/TRBV12-4,CASTKGQGAYEQYF,TGTGCCAGCACCAAAGGACAGGGAGCCTACGAGCAGTACTTC
NA,NA,TRBJ2-5,TRBV9,CASSVGRGAARETQYF,TGTGCCAGCAGCGTAGGCAGGGGGGCGGCGAGGGAGACCCAGTACTTC
NA,TRBD2,TRBJ2-1,TRBV2,CASRTLAGGNEQFF,TGTGCCAGCAGAACCTTAGCGGGGGGAAATGAGCAGTTCTTC
few,NA,TRBJ2-2,TRBV12-3/TRBV12-4,CASSLMSLGELFF,TGTGCCAGCAGTTTAATGTCCTTGGGGGAGCTGTTTTTT
NA,NA,TRBJ2-5,TRBV15,CATSRDWRGGETQYF,TGTGCCACCAGCAGAGATTGGAGAGGAGGGGAGACCCAGTACTTC
few,NA,TRBJ2-3,TRBV20-1,CSASLRGTDTQYF,TGCAGTGCTAGTCTACGCGGCACAGATACGCAGTATTTT
NA,NA,TRBJ2-3,TRBV9,CASSVELGDTQYF,TGTGCCAGCAGCGTAGAACTAGGAGATACGCAGTATTTT
NA,TRBD2,TRBJ2-5,TRBV5-1,CASSTGLVTETQYF,TGCGCCAGCAGCACAGGACTAGTAACAGAGACCCAGTACTTC
few,NA,TRBJ1-2,TRBV5-1,CASSPGPLEYGYTF,TGCGCCAGCAGCCCGGGTCCGCTGGAGTATGGCTACACCTTC
NA,NA,TRBJ2-3,TRBV20-1,CSARSARYTDTQYF,TGCAGTGCTAGGTCGGCGCGGTACACAGATACGCAGTATTTT
NA,NA,TRBJ2-3,TRBV5-1,CASSLEHGGGPDTQYF,TGCGCCAGCAGCTTGGAACACGGGGGAGGTCCAGATACGCAGTATTTT
NA,NA,TRBJ2-5,TRBV20-1,CSASSGLQETQYF,TGCAGTGCTAGTTCCGGACTTCAAGAGACCCAGTACTTC
NA,TRBD1,TRBJ1-2,TRBV6-2/TRBV6-3,CASRDPGQRSGYTF,TGTGCCAGCAGGGATCCGGGACAGAGGAGTGGCTACACCTTC
NA,NA,TRBJ1-1,TRBV5-1,CASSLGVLGRRWTEAFF,TGCGCCAGCAGCTTGGGGGTCTTGGGCAGAAGATGGACTGAAGCTTTCTTT
few,NA,TRBJ2-2,TRBV15,CATSRDPGQNTGELFF,TGTGCCACCAGCAGAGATCCGGGACAGAACACCGGGGAGCTGTTTTTT
NA,NA,TRBJ2-3,TRBV5-1,CASSLAVVAAPDTQYF,TGCGCCAGCAGCTTGGCCGTAGTAGCCGCCCCAGATACGCAGTATTTT
few,NA,TRBJ1-3,TRBV20-1,CSAPRGAGNTIYF,TGCAGTGCTCCGCGGGGAGCTGGAAACACCATATATTTT
NA,NA,TRBJ2-3,TRBV12-3/TRBV12-4,CASSPLWRDTQYF,TGTGCCAGCAGTCCCCTCTGGAGGGATACGCAGTATTTT
few,NA,TRBJ2-7,TRBV5-1,CASSLEVRSSYEQYF,TGCGCCAGCAGCTTGGAGGTCAGGAGCTCCTACGAGCAGTACTTC
few,NA,TRBJ1-6,TRBV27,CASSRVTDYNNSPLHF,TGTGCCAGCAGTAGGGTCACAGATTACAATAATTCACCCCTCCACTTT
NA,NA,TRBJ2-2,TRBV4-3,CASSQGIKANTGELFF,TGCGCCAGCAGCCAAGGGATCAAAGCGAACACCGGGGAGCTGTTTTTT
NA,TRBD1,TRBJ1-5,TRBV27,CASSSTGGFQPQHF,TGTGCCAGCAGCTCCACAGGGGGGTTCCAGCCCCAGCATTTT
NA,NA,TRBJ2-4,TRBV9,CASIAREGGIGAKNIQYF,TGTGCCAGCATCGCTAGGGAGGGGGGGATCGGAGCCAAAAACATTCAGTACTTC
NA,TRBD2,TRBJ2-5,TRBV6-2/TRBV6-3,CASSTPTSEGEETQYF,TGTGCCAGCAGTACGCCGACTAGCGAGGGGGAAGAGACCCAGTACTTC